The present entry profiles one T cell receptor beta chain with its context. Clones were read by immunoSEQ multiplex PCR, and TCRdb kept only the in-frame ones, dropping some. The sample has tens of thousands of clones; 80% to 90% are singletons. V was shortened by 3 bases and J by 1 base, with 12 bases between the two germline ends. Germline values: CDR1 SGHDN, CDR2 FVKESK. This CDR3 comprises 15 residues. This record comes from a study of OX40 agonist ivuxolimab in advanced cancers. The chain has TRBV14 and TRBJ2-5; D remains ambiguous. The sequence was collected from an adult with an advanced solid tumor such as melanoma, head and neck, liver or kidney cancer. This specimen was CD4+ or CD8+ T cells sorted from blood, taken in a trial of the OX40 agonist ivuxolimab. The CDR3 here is CASSQVDIPQETQYF. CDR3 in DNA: TGTGCCAGCAGCCAGGTAGACATTCCCCAAGAGACCCAGTACTTC.